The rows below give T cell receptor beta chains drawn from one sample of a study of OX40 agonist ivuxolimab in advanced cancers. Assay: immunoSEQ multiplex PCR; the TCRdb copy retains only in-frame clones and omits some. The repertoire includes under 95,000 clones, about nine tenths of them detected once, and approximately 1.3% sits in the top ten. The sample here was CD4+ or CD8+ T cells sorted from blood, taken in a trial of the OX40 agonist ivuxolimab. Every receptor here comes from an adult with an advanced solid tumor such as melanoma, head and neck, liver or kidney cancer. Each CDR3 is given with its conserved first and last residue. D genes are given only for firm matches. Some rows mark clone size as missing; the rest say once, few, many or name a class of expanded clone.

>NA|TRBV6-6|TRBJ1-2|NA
TGTGCCAGCAGTGCCACACCTGACTATAACTATGGCTACACCTTC
CASSATPDYNYGYTF
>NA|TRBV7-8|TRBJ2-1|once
TGTGCCAGCAGCCTTAAAGGTTATGAGCAGTTCTTC
CASSLKGYEQFF
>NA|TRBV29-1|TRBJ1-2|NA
TGCAGCGTCCAGGGAATCGGATATGGCTACACCTTC
CSVQGIGYGYTF
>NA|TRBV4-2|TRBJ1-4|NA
TGTGCCAGCACCAGGGATCGGGCTAATGAAAAACTGTTTTTT
CASTRDRANEKLFF
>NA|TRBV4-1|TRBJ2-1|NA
TGCGCCAGCAGCCACTCCACGGGGGACAGCCACCGAAATGAGCAGTTCTTC
CASSHSTGDSHRNEQFF
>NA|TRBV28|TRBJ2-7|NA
TGTGCCAGCAGCGGCGGGGGCTACTACGAGCAGTACTTC
CASSGGGYYEQYF
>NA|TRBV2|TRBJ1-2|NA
TGTGCCAGCAGGGCGCCCGGGGGAAACTATGGCTACACCTTC
CASRAPGGNYGYTF
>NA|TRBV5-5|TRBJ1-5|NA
TGTGCCAGCAGCTTGGAGGGGATGAACAATCAGCCCCAGCATTTT
CASSLEGMNNQPQHF
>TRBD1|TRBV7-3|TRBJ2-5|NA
TGTGCCAGCAGCCCTCGACAGGGAACGAAGACCCAGTACTTC
CASSPRQGTKTQYF
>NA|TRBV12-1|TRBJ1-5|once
TGTGCCAGCAGCTTTGTGGAGGGAGAGCCCCAGCATTTT
CASSFVEGEPQHF
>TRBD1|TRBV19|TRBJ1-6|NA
TGTGCCAGTAGTCTCGGACAGGGGGGTTCACCCCTCCACTTT
CASSLGQGGSPLHF
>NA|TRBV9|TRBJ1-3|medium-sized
TGTGCCAGCAGCTTTACAGGGCTCTCTGGAAACACCATATATTTT
CASSFTGLSGNTIYF
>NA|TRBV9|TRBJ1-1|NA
TGTGCCAGCAGCGTAGACTCGGGGGTTACTGAAGCTTTCTTT
CASSVDSGVTEAFF